This T cell receptor beta chain emerged from a study of blood T cell repertoires in COVID-19. Study-level background: The United States, Italy and Spain provided the acute and convalescent COVID-19 samples. PBMCs, B-cell-depleted T cells, or T cells provided the cDNA or gDNA that made up the material.

This clone was seen a single time. Assay used: immunoSEQ multiplex PCR; TCRdb lists only in-frame clones, some missing. The sample contains approximately 210,000 clones, 80% to 90% of which appear only once. This CDR3 has 12 residues. CDR1 is SGHRS, CDR2 YFSETQ, per germline. Between the trimmed V and J ends, which lost 4 bases and 4 bases, there was a span of 8 bases. The receptor was isolated from a human donor in a cohort sampled during active COVID-19. The rearrangement joins TRBV5-1 to TRBJ1-2; unclear D gene. Input material: peripheral blood. The CDR3, as DNA: TGCGCCAGCAGCGCGGGAGTCTATGGCTACACCTTC. Translated: CASSAGVYGYTF. Using reference TRBV5-1 and TRBJ1-2 for the parts outside the CDR3, the full variable domain is KAGVTQTPRYLIKTRGQQVTLSCSPISGHRSVSWYQQTPGQGLQFLFEYFSETQRNKGNFPGRFSGRQFSNSRSEMNVSTLELGDSALYLCASSAGVYGYTFGSGTRLTVV.